What follows is one T cell receptor (beta chain) and its context. What it binds is unknown. Stated treatment: oral pan-JAK inhibitor, 5-10 mg twice daily. The entry originates in a study of CD8+ T cells in alopecia areata. Study-wide points: Compared with normal scalp, lesional scalp had higher clonality and more expanded CD8+ clones. Scalp clonality and expanded CD8+ clones among the top 100 fell significantly with tofacitinib.

It was cDNA, reverse transcribed from extracted RNA, that served as the sequencing template. The data were produced by immunoSEQ multiplex PCR, yet TCRdb's version contains in-frame clones alone and is incomplete. The sample contains fewer than 150,000 clones, 80% to 90% of which appear only once. The starting material was CD8+ T cells sorted from blood, obtained at week 4, from a patient treated with tofacitinib. This TCR derives from a human donor with alopecia areata.

The CDR3: CASSSDTGGYEQYF. CDR3 DNA sequence: TGTGCCAGCAGCTCAGATACAGGGGGCTACGAGCAGTACTTC. The rearrangement joins TRBV7-8 to TRBJ2-7, with TRBD1 identical over 8 bases. Germline-derived CDR1 and CDR2 are SGHVS and FQNEAQ. The CDR3 is made up of 14 amino acids. The ends lost 4 bases at V and 3 bases at J; junction bases unmatched: 5.